Presented here are 27 T cell receptor beta chains from one specimen sequenced in a study of PD-1 blockade in classical Hodgkin lymphoma. With no exception, relapse followed autologous stem cell transplantation in all patients, and brentuximab vedotin exposure varied. Profiled with immunoSEQ multiplex PCR; TCRdb holds only in-frame clones, not every one. The data contain 4,900 or so clones, around 66% of them singletons. Sequenced here: peripheral blood mononuclear cells (PBMCs), sampled at baseline. Receptor source: a human donor with classical Hodgkin lymphoma.

The chain combines TRBV6-4 with TRBJ1-2, with D maybe TRBD1 (5 bases). The V gene's germline CDR1 is MRHNA and CDR2 SNTAGT. Trimming removed 6 bases from V and 7 bases from J, with 18 bases in between. There are 14 residues in the CDR3. CDR3 DNA sequence: TGTGCCAGCAGAAGGGAACCAGGGCAGGCTGGCTACACCTTC. Its protein is CASRREPGQAGYTF.

CDR3 nucleotides: TGTGCCTGGAGCCGGGACAGGGGGCAATTTGATAATTCACCCCTCCACTTT. This sequence encodes CAWSRDRGQFDNSPLHF. V and J are TRBV30 and TRBJ1-6; 12 bases are a match to TRBD1. The germline CDR1 and CDR2 sequences are GTSNPN and SVGIG (reference sequence). CDR3 length: 17 amino acids. V dropped 3 bases and J dropped 5; count of bases not matched to a gene: 8.

Sample share makes this clone medium-sized. The V call is TRBV9, the J call TRBJ1-4, with 9 positions matching TRBD1. The CDR3 is 16 amino acids. Germline trimming cut 3 bases from V and 1 base from J; bases unmatched to any gene: 4. Germline values: CDR1 SGDLS, CDR2 YYNGEE. The chain's CDR3 is CASSEGTGKTNEKLFF. The DNA for the CDR3 is TGTGCCAGCAGCGAAGGGACAGGGAAAACTAATGAAAAACTGTTTTTT.

The chain joins TRBV7-7 to TRBJ1-1; D gene ambiguous. This CDR3 comprises 13 residues. Trimming took 5 bases from V and 2 from J, leaving 9 bases between them. The V gene's germline CDR1 is SSHAT and CDR2 FNYEAQ (reference sequence). CDR3 sequence: CASSPAANTEAFF. The CDR3, as DNA: TGTGCCAGCAGCCCCGCGGCTAACACTGAAGCTTTCTTT. Based on the CDR3 plus reference TRBV7-7 and TRBJ1-1, the full variable domain is GAGVSQSPRYKVTKRGQDVTLRCDPISSHATLYWYQQALGQGPEFLTYFNYEAQPDKSGLPSDRFSAERPEGSISTLTIQRTEQRDSAMYRCASSPAANTEAFFGQGTRLTVV.

The rearrangement uses TRBV5-6 and TRBJ2-3, with 9 bases identical to TRBD2. After removal of 1 base from V and 0 bases from J, the junction contained 9 bases not matched to a gene. In germline, CDR1 is SGHDT, CDR2 YYEEEE. CDR3 size: 18 residues. CDR3 sequence (DNA): TGTGCCAGCAGCTTGTCAGAGGCTAGCGGGGCTAGCACAGATACGCAGTATTTT. Encoded protein: CASSLSEASGASTDTQYF.

V gene TRBV9 combines with J gene TRBJ2-3, with a tentative D call TRBD2 (6 bases). CDR1 is SGDLS, CDR2 YYNGEE, per germline. Between the trimmed V and J ends, which lost 3 bases and 6 bases, there was a span of 20 bases. The CDR3 runs 16 residues. This chain's CDR3 is CASSASQTPGVDTQYF. In DNA, the CDR3 is TGTGCCAGCAGCGCTTCCCAAACACCGGGGGTTGATACGCAGTATTTT.

The chain uses TRBV6-1 and TRBJ2-3; 11 nucleotides agree with TRBD2. V dropped 3 bases and J dropped 4; count of bases not matched to a gene: 15. The CDR3 has 19 residues. Germline V gives CDR1 MNHNS, CDR2 SASEGT. The CDR3 here is CASSDTGTSGVLGADTQYF. The CDR3 DNA follows: TGTGCCAGCAGTGACACCGGGACTAGCGGAGTCCTCGGCGCAGATACGCAGTATTTT.

This clone was detected a few times. J is TRBJ1-5 and V is TRBV19; possibly TRBD1 for D (6 bases). The CDR3 loop spans 15 amino acids. Germline values: CDR1 LNHDA, CDR2 SQIVND (reference sequence). The V end lost 5 bases, the J end lost 5 bases, and 16 bases lay between the germline ends. For the CDR3, the DNA is TGTGCCAGTAGTGAGTGGGAAGGGGGGGATCAGCCCCAGCATTTT. Protein: CASSEWEGGDQPQHF.

This clone was counted only a few times. This chain uses TRBV9 with TRBJ2-2; the D call may be TRBD1 or TRBD2 (6 bases each). The V and J ends lost 1 base and 0 bases respectively, with 16 bases between them. Germline loops: CDR1 SGDLS, CDR2 YYNGEE. The CDR3 covers 18 residues. The DNA of the CDR3 is TGTGCCAGCAGCGTAAATGTTAGGGGGGCGTCGAACACCGGGGAGCTGTTTTTT. Protein product: CASSVNVRGASNTGELFF.

The chain couples TRBV6-1 to TRBJ1-1; 7 bases match TRBD1. Losses at the gene ends were 3 bases for V and 4 bases for J; bases not matched to a gene: 5. The CDR3 extends over 14 amino acids. Looked up from germline, CDR1 is MNHNS and CDR2 is SASEGT. In nucleotides, the CDR3 is TGTGCCAGCAGTGACTCCAGGGGGGCCACTGAAGCTTTCTTT. Amino acid sequence: CASSDSRGATEAFF.

The chain employs TRBV6-1 and TRBJ1-5, with 7 nucleotides matching TRBD1. Germline CDR1 is MNHNS and CDR2 is SASEGT. Germline trimming cut 3 bases from V and 1 base from J; bases unmatched to any gene: 3. The CDR3 contains 15 residues. This chain's CDR3 is CASSELQGSNQPQHF. The DNA for the CDR3 is TGTGCCAGCAGTGAGTTACAGGGGAGCAATCAGCCCCAGCATTTT.

This clone is a singleton in its sample. This rearrangement joins TRBV9 to TRBJ2-2; D gene uncertain. From germline, CDR1 is SGDLS and CDR2 YYNGEE. The CDR3 contains 12 residues. V was trimmed by 1 base and J by 7 bases, leaving 5 bases between them. CDR3 DNA: TGTGCCAGCAGCGTATCAGGCGGGGAGCTGTTTTTT. Translated: CASSVSGGELFF.

The chain combines TRBV5-1 with TRBJ2-1, with 16 bases aligning to TRBD2. V gave up 7 bases and J gave up 6 bases; unmatched junction bases: 10. CDR1 is SGHRS and CDR2 is YFSETQ in the germline V gene. The CDR3 runs 17 residues. In nucleotides, the CDR3 is TGCGCCAGCGCCCCCGGGACTAGCGGGGGGGCTAGCAATGAGCAGTTCTTC. Translated: CASAPGTSGGASNEQFF.

The sample holds a few counts of this clone. The V gene is TRBV7-2, the J gene TRBJ2-7, with D perhaps TRBD2 (5 bases). The germline V gene encodes CDR1 SGHTA and CDR2 FQGNSA. V was trimmed by 1 base and J by 5 bases, leaving 15 bases between them. This CDR3 region has 15 residues. CDR3 sequence (DNA): TGTGCCAGCAGCTTAGAAATGGTAACGGAGGACGAGCAGTACTTC. This sequence encodes CASSLEMVTEDEQYF. Together with reference TRBV7-2 and TRBJ2-7, the CDR3 gives the full variable domain: GAGVSQSPSNKVTEKGKDVELRCDPISGHTALYWYRQSLGQGLEFLIYFQGNSAPDKSGLPSDRFSAERTGGSVSTLTIQRTQQEDSAVYLCASSLEMVTEDEQYFGPGTRLTVT.

This clone appeared a few times. The CDR3 sequence is CATDRGLAGELFF. As DNA, the CDR3 is TGTGCCACCGACAGGGGGCTTGCCGGGGAGCTGTTTTTT. The chain carries TRBV19 and TRBJ2-2; 10 bases line up with TRBD1. CDR1 LNHDA and CDR2 SQIVND come from the germline V gene (reference sequence). The CDR3 has 13 residues. Losses at the gene ends were 10 bases for V and 6 bases for J; bases not matched to a gene: 5.

This rearrangement joins TRBV9 to TRBJ2-2; weak D call: TRBD2 (5 bases). V was trimmed by 0 bases and J by 7 bases, leaving 10 bases between them. The CDR3 spans 14 residues. The germline V gene encodes CDR1 SGDLS and CDR2 YYNGEE. The CDR3 DNA reads as TGTGCCAGCAGCGTAGATCTTCGGGGCGGGGAGCTGTTTTTT. This codes for CASSVDLRGGELFF.

This clone was recorded once. This CDR3 reads CASRPPGQEQYF. The DNA of the CDR3 is TGTGCCAGCCGCCCGCCAGGACAGGAGCAGTACTTC. The chain carries TRBV6-1 and TRBJ2-7, with a tentative D call TRBD1 (6 bases). From germline, CDR1 is MNHNS and CDR2 SASEGT. The CDR3 has 12 amino acids. V lost 8 bases and J lost 7, with 15 bases in between.

This clone was seen a few times. The rearrangement uses TRBV13 and TRBJ2-1; the D gene could be TRBD1 or TRBD2 (6 bases each). The V end was cut by 2 bases, the J end by 7 bases, with 18 bases between. The germline CDR1 and CDR2 sequences are PRHDT and FYEKMQ (reference sequence). The CDR3 consists of 16 residues. CDR3 sequence: CASSLHGRGRGNEQFF. Here the CDR3 DNA reads TGTGCCAGCAGCTTACATGGGCGGGGAAGGGGGAATGAGCAGTTCTTC.

The V gene is TRBV6-6, the J gene TRBJ2-1; D gene ambiguous. The CDR3 contains 11 residues. V lost 0 bases and J lost 15, with 9 bases in between. In germline, CDR1 is MNHNY, CDR2 SVGAGI (reference sequence). DNA of the CDR3: TGTGCCAGCAGTTACTCGAGAGAACTGTTCTTC. Residues: CASSYSRELFF.

The genes are TRBV6-1 and TRBJ1-2, with D unclear. Germline CDR1 MNHNS, CDR2 SASEGT. Trimming removed 4 bases at V and 2 bases at J, with 8 bases between. This CDR3 is 13 amino acids long. The CDR3 sequence: CASSVGSNYGYTF. The CDR3, as DNA: TGTGCCAGCAGTGTCGGGTCGAACTATGGCTACACCTTC.

Worth noting for this clone: The junction departs from germline at one end; a sequencing error may be responsible. In the same sample, other DNA sequences code for this CDR3. The chain uses TRBV28 and TRBJ1-2, with D possibly matching TRBD1 (5 bases). The CDR3 spans 14 residues. Germline assignment: CDR1 MDHEN and CDR2 SYDVKM. The CDR3 nucleotides read TGTGCCAGCAGTAGCGCAGGGCCTAATTATGGCTACACCTTC. Translation gives CASSSAGPNYGYTF.

This sequence joins TRBV15 and TRBJ2-7; no clear D. Trimming removed 0 bases from V and 3 bases from J, with 6 bases in between. Germline-derived CDR1 and CDR2 are LNHNV and YYDKDF (reference sequence). The CDR3 is 13 residues long. The CDR3 region has the DNA TGTGCCACCAGCAGAGATTTGGGCTACGAGCAGTACTTC. Translating it yields CATSRDLGYEQYF.

The chain employs TRBV2 and TRBJ1-2; a possible D gene is TRBD1 (5 bases). Trimming left V 6 bases short and J 2 bases short, with 19 bases between. Looked up from germline, CDR1 is SNHLY and CDR2 is FYNNEI. The CDR3 is 16 residues long. For the CDR3, the DNA is TGTGCCAGCAGCGCCCGGCCGCAGGGACCAAACTATGGCTACACCTTC. Translation: CASSARPQGPNYGYTF.

V is TRBV29-1 and J is TRBJ1-3; D is ambiguous. V was trimmed by 0 bases and J by 0 bases, leaving 6 bases between them. Germline V CDR1 and CDR2: SQVTM, ANQGSEA. The CDR3 sequence is 14 residues long. The CDR3 DNA sequence: TGCAGCGTTGAAGACCCCCTCTCTGGAAACACCATATATTTT. It yields the protein CSVEDPLSGNTIYF.

CDR3 DNA: TGTGCCAGCAGGCGCGGGACAGGGGAAGGAAACACCATATATTTT. It translates to CASRRGTGEGNTIYF. The chain links TRBV6-5 to TRBJ1-3; TRBD1 matches at 10 bases. The V gene end was trimmed by 6 bases and the J gene end by 4 bases; junction bases not matched to a gene: 6. CDR1 is MNHEY, CDR2 SVGAGI, per germline. This CDR3 is 15 amino acids long.

This clone was counted only a few times. This chain links TRBV5-3 with TRBJ2-5, with D perhaps TRBD2 (7 bases). TRBV5-3 is marked as an open reading frame, function uncertain. The V end was cut by 3 bases, the J end by 2 bases, with 14 bases between. The CDR3 has 15 amino acids. The CDR3 spells CARSSRGGGQETQYF. The CDR3 DNA reads TGTGCCAGAAGCTCCAGGGGAGGGGGGCAAGAGACCCAGTACTTC.

J is TRBJ2-3 and V is TRBV29-1; tentative D call: TRBD1 (7 bases). The CDR3 totals 13 residues. The germline CDR1 and CDR2 sequences are SQVTM and ANQGSEA. Trimming pared 3 bases from V and 2 bases from J, leaving 9 bases between. The DNA for the CDR3 is TGCAGCGTTGACAGGGGGGACACAGATACGCAGTATTTT. Its translation: CSVDRGDTDTQYF.